This TCR beta chain is from a study of blood T cell repertoires in COVID-19. Study background: Sources were T cells, B-cell-depleted T cells, or PBMCs; the material itself was cDNA or gDNA.

In the source study's methods: It was from reference gene primer amplification that nucleated cell counts were estimated. The protocol was immunoSEQ multiplex PCR, while the TCRdb copy is restricted to in-frame clones and leaves out a portion. The V and J calls and clone size are taken from that table; D and trimming were inferred from the DNA. The table lists 200,000 to 250,000 clones, 83% of them singletons. Seattle patient enrollment occurred during active infection, with longitudinal follow-up thereafter. Looked up from germline, CDR1 is MGHRA and CDR2 is YSYEKL. This CDR3 contains 15 residues. V gave up 1 base and J gave up 0 bases, with 8 bases separating them.

Sequencing was done on a sample of peripheral blood. The gene calls are TRBV4-1 and TRBJ2-3; D is uncertain. The origin of this receptor is a woman aged 30 to 39 with COVID-19, enrolled during active disease. Written as DNA, the CDR3 is TGCGCCAGCAGCCAAGCCTGGCGGAGCACAGATACGCAGTATTTT. It translates to CASSQAWRSTDTQYF.